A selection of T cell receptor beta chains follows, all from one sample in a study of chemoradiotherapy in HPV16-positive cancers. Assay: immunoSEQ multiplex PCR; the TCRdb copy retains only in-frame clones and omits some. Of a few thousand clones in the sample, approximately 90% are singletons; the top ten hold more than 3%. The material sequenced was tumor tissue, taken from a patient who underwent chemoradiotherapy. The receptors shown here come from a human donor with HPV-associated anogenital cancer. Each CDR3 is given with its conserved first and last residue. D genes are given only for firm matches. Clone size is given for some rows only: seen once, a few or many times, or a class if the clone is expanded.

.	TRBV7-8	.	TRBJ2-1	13	CASSSNLLNEQFF
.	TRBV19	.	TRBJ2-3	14	CASSIDGVPDTQYF
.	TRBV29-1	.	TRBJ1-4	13	CSVEDGTNEKLFF
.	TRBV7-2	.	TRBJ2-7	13	CASSLVRSYEQYF
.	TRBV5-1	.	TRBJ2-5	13	CASSIGQQETQYF
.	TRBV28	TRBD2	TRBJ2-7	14	CASSPTLAGYEQYF
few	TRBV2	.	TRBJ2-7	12	CASSEAQHGQYF
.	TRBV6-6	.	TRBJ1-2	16	CASSQGLPPRLLRYTF
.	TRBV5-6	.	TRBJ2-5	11	CASSLQETQYF
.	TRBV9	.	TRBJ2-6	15	CASSARTRGANVLTF
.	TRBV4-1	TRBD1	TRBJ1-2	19	CASSQTPYSGGTVIYGYTF
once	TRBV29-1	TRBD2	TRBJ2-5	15	CSVELAGGRQETQYF
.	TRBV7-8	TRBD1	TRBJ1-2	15	CASSPERGQVYGYTF
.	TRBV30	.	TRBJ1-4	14	CAWSDSGVGEKLFF
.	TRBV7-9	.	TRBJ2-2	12	CASSRDTGELFF
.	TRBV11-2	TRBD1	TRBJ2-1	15	CASSRTGTGYNEQFF
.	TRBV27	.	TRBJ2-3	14	CASSRQTSTDTQYF
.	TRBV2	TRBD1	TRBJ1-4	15	CASSESPARGEKLFF
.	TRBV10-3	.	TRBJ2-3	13	CAISVGEADTQYF
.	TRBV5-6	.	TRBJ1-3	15	CASSLGALSGNTIYF
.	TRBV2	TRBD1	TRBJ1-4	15	CASSFTGGTNEKLFF
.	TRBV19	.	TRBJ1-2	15	CASSIVAGTQTGYTF
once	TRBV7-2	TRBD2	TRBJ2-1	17	CASSWGLAGGVYNEQFF
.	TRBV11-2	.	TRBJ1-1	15	CASSSGHPVATEAFF
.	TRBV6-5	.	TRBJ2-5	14	CASSYSQAAETQYF
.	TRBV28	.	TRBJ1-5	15	CASRKQGGGNQPQHF
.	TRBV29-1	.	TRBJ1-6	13	CSVRDVANSPLHF
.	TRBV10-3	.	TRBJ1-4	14	CAISDRGYSEKLFF
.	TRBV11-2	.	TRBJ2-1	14	CASSLASGKNEQFF
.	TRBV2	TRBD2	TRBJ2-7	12	CASRMTSAEQYF
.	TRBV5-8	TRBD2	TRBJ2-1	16	CASSFPSAGGLLEQFF
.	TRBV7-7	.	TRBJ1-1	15	CASSPPPWWNTEAFF
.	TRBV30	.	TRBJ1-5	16	CAWSVEGRESNQPQHF
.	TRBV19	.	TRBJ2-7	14	CASSLVFPTYEQYF
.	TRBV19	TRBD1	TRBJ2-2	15	CASSMRQGSTGELFF